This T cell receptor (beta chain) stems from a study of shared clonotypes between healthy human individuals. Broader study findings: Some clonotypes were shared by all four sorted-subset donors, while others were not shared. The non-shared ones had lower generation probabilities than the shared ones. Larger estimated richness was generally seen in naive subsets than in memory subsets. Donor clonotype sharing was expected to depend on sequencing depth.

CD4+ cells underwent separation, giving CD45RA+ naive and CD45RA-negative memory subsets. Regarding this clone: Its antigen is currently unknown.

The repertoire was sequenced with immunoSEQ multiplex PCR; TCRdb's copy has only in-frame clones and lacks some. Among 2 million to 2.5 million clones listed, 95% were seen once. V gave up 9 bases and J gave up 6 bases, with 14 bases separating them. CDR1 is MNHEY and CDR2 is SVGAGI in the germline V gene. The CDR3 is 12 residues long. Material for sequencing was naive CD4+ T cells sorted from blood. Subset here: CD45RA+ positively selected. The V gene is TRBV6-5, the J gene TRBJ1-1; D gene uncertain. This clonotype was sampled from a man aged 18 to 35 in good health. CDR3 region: CARLGKSAEAFF. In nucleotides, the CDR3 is TGTGCCAGACTGGGGAAATCGGCTGAAGCTTTCTTT.